There are many counts of the clone carrying this TCR beta chain. The antigen remains unidentified. The CDR3 consists of 15 residues. Germline CDR1 reads DFQATT; CDR2 reads SNEGSKA (reference sequence). With 6 bases clipped from V and 7 bases from J, the junction kept 15 bases outside the gene matches. This sample is drawn from a study of glioma-infiltrating T cells. Whole-study results and caveats: CDR3 overlap between tissue and blood was very small. Above-expected tissue-blood divergence occurred in all gliomas, most in low-grade ones.

TCR alpha and beta CDR3 regions were amplified from RNA using iRepertoire nested multiplex PCR. Input was about 100-450 ng of tissue mRNA or PBMC total RNA. TCRdb analysed the multiplex PCR reads with MiXCR anew, one entry per CDR3 protein. The table lists some 16,000 distinct CDR3 sequences, 58% of them singletons, with roughly 40% in the top ten. Sequencing used glioma tissue, nonneoplastic brain tissue, or PBMCs (not recorded which). The TCR originated in a human donor with low-grade glioma or glioblastoma, undergoing nonglioma brain surgery, or in good health (not recorded which). The chain links TRBV20-1 to TRBJ2-7; TRBD2 agrees at 10 bases. The CDR3 protein is CSADLAGGHTREQYF. The CDR3 bases are TGCAGTGCCGACTTAGCGGGGGGCCATACTCGAGAGCAGTACTTC.